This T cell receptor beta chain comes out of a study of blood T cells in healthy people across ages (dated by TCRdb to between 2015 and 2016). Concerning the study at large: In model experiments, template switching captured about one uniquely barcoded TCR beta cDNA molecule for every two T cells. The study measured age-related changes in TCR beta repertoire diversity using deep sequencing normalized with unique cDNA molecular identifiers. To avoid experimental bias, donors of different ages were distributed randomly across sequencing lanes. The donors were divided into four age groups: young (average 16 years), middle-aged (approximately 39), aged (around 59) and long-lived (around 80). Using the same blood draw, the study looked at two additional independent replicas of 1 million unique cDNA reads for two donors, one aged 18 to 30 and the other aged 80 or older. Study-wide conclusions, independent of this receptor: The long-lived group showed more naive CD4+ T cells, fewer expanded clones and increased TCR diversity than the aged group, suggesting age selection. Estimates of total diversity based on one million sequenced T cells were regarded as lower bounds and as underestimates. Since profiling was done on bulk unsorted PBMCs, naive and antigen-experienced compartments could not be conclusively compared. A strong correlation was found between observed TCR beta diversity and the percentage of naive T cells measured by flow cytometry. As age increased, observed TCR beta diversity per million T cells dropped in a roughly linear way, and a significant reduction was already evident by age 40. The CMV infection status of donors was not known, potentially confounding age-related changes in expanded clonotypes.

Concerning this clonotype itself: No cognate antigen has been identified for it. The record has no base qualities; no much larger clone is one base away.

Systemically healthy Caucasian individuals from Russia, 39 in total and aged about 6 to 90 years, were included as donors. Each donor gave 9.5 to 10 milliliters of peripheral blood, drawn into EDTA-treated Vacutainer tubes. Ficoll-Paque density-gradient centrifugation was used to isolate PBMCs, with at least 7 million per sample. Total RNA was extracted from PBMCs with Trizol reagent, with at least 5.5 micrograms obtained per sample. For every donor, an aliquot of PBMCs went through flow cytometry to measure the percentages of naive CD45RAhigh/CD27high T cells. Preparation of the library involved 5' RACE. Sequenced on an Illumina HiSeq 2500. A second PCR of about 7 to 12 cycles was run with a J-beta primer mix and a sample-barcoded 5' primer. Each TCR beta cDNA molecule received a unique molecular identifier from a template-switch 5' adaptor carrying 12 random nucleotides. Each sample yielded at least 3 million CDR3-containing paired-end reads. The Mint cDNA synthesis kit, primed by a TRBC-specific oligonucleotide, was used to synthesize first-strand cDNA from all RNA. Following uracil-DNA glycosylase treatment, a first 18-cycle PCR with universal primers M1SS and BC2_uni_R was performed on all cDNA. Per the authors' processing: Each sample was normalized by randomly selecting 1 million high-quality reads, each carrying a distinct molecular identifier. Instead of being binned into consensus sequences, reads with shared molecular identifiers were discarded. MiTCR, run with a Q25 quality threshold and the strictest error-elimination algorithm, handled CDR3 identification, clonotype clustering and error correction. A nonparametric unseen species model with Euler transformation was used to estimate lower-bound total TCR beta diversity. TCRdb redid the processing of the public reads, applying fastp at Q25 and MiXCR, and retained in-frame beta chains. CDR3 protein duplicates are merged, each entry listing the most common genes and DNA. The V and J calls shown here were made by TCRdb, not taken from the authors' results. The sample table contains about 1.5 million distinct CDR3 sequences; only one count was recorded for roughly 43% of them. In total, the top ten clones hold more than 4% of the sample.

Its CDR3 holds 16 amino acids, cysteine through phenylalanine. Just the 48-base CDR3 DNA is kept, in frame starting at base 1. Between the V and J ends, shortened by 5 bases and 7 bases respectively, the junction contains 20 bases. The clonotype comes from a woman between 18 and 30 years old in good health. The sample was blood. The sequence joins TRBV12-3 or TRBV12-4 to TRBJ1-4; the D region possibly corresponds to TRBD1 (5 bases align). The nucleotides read TGTGCCAGCAGTCCAGACAACTCAGGGAGGAGTGAAAAACTGTTTTTT. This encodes CASSPDNSGRSEKLFF.